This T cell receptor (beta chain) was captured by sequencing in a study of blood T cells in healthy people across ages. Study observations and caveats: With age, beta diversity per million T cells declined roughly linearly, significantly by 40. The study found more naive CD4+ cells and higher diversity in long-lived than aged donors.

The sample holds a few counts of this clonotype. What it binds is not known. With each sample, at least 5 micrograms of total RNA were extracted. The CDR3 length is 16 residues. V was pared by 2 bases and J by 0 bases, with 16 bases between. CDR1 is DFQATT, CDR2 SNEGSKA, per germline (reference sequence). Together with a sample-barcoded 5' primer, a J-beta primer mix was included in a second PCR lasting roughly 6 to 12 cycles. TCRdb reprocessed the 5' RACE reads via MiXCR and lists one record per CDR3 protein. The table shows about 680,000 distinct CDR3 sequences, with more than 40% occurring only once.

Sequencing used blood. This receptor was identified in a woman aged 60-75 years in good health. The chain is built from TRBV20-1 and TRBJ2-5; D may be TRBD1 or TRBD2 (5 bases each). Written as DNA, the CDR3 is TGCAGTGCTAGACCGATATCCTGGGGGTACCAAGAGACCCAGTACTTC. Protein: CSARPISWGYQETQYF.